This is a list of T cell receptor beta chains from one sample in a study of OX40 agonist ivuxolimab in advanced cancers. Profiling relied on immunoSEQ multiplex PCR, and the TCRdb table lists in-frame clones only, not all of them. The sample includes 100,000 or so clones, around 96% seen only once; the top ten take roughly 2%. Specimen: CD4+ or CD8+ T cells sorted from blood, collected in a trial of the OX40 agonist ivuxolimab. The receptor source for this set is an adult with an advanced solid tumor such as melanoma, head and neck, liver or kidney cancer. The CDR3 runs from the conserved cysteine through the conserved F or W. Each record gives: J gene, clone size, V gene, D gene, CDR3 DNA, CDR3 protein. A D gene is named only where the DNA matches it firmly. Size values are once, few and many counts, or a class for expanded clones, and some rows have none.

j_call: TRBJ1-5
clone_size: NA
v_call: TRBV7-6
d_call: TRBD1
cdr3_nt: TGTGCCAGCAGCTTAGGAACAGGGGGGGATCAGCCCCAGCATTTT
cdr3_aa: CASSLGTGGDQPQHF

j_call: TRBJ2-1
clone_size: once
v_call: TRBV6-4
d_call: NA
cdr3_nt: TGTGCCAGCAGTGACTCTTTGGGGTTCCGCTCCCCCAATGAGCAGTTCTTC
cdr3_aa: CASSDSLGFRSPNEQFF

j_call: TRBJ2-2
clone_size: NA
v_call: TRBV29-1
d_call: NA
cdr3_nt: TGCAGCGTTAAACCCAAATACACCGGGGAGCTGTTTTTT
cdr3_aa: CSVKPKYTGELFF

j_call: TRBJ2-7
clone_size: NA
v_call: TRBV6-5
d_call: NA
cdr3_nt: TGTGCCAGCAGTGGGTCGGGCTCCTACGAGCAGTACTTC
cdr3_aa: CASSGSGSYEQYF

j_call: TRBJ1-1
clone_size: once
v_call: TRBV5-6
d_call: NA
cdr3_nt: TGTGCCAGCAGCTTGCCAGGGGAGTACACTGAAGCTTTCTTT
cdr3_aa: CASSLPGEYTEAFF

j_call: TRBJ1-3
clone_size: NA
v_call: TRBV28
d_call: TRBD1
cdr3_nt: TGTGCCAGCAGTTTATCCGGGACAGGGTCTGGAAACACCATATATTTT
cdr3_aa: CASSLSGTGSGNTIYF

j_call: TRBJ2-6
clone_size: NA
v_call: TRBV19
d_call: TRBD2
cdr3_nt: TGTGCCAGTAGTACGGGGGGGGAACTGGCCTCTGGGGCCAACGTCCTGACTTTC
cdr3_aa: CASSTGGELASGANVLTF

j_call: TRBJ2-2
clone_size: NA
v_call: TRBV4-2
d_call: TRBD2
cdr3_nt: TGTGCCAGCAGCCAAGTTCCTCTTAGCGGGACGAACACCGGGGAGCTGTTTTTT
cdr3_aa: CASSQVPLSGTNTGELFF

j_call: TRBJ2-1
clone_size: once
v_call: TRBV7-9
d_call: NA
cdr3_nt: TGTGCCAGCAGCTGGGCTGTGCGAGAGCAGTTCTTC
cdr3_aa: CASSWAVREQFF

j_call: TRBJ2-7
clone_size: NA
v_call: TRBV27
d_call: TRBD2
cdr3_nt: TGTGCCAGCAGATCCCCAGTCGGACTAGCGGACGAGCAGTACTTC
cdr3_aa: CASRSPVGLADEQYF